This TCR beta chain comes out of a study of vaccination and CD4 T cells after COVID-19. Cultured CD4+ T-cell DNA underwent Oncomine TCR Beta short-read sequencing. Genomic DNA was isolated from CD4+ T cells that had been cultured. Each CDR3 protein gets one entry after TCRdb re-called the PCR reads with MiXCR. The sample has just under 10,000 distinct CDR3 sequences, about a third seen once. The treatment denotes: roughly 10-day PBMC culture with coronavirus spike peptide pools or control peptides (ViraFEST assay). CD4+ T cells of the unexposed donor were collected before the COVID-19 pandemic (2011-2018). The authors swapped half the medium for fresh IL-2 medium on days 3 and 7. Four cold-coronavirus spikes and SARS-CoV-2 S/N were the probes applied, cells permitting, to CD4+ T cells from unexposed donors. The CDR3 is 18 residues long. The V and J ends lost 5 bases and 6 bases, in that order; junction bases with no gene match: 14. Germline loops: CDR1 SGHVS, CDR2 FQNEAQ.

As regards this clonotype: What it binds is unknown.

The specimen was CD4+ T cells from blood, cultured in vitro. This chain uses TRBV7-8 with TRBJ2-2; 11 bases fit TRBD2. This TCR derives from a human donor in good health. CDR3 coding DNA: TGTGCCAGCAGCCTTAGGGCATTAGCGGGAGGGCCGCCCGGGGAGCTGTTTTTT. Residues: CASSLRALAGGPPGELFF.